This paragraph reports one TCR beta chain. Its antigen is undetermined. The assay was immunoSEQ multiplex PCR, and TCRdb's table has in-frame clones only and misses some. Of approximately 270,000 clones listed, 86% were seen once; the top ten hold less than 1.2%. This entry comes from a study of cytomegalovirus exposure and HLA in healthy donors. Germline loops: CDR1 LNHDA, CDR2 SQIVND (reference sequence). CDR3 size: 12 residues. Trimming pared 10 bases from V and 3 bases from J, leaving 11 bases between. Study-wide results and caveats: Cytomegalovirus status, reportedly, was diagnosed with high specificity and sensitivity by the classifier. Confirmation was obtained in vitro that a few CMV-associated chains are specific for CMV antigens.

Sequenced input: PBMCs. This clonotype was sampled from a woman younger than 30 in good health and CMV-seronegative. The chain recombines TRBV19 with TRBJ2-3, with D possibly TRBD1 on 5 matching bases. CDR3 nucleotides: TGTGCCACCAGTCGACAGACAGATACGCAGTATTTT. Residues: CATSRQTDTQYF.